Below, 27 T cell receptor beta chains from the same sample are listed, as sequenced in a study of blood T cells in healthy people across ages. Through a sample-barcoded 5' primer and a J-beta primer mix, a second PCR was run for about 6 to 11 cycles. Each CDR3 protein gets one entry after TCRdb re-called the 5' RACE reads with MiXCR. This table holds some 800,000 distinct CDR3 sequences, 40% to 50% found once. The sample consisted of blood. These receptors were collected from a man aged 55 to 70 in good health.

This clonotype appeared a few times. At one boundary the junction diverges from the germline segment, which might be a read error. The gene calls are TRBV28 and TRBJ2-7, with TRBD2 matching over 9 bases. This CDR3 contains 16 residues. CDR1 and CDR2 (germline): MDHEN, SYDVKM. Here the CDR3 reads CASSLKVSGSSYEQYF. The CDR3 DNA is TGTGCCAGCAGTTTAAAGGTTAGCGGGAGCTCCTACGAGCAGTACTTT.

The J gene is TRBJ2-5, the V gene TRBV20-1, with 8 positions matching TRBD2. The J call may be wrong; the DNA end is better matched by TRBJ2-1. This CDR3 is built from 15 residues. CDR1 DFQATT and CDR2 SNEGSKA come from the germline V gene (reference sequence). This CDR3 reads CSADSSGPIKETQFF. The CDR3 DNA reads as TGCAGTGCTGACTCTAGCGGGCCAATAAAAGAGACCCAGTTCTTC.

The table lists this clonotype with many counts. V gene TRBV20-1 combines with J gene TRBJ1-2, with D hard to call. This CDR3 contains 13 residues. V lost 3 bases and J 0 bases, leaving 8 bases between the germline ends. Looked up from germline, CDR1 is DFQATT and CDR2 is SNEGSKA (reference sequence). The CDR3 sequence: CSASLGTNYGYTF. The CDR3 nucleotides are TGCAGTGCTAGTTTGGGCACTAACTATGGCTACACCTTC.

CDR3 coding DNA: TGCAGTGCTAGCGGGGGGGACCTGCATTCACCCCTCCACTTT. This encodes CSASGGDLHSPLHF. The rearrangement links TRBV20-1 to TRBJ1-6, with a weak D call TRBD1 (5 bases). Germline V gene data show CDR1 as DFQATT and CDR2 as SNEGSKA (reference sequence). The CDR3 covers 14 residues. V was pared by 3 bases and J by 8 bases, with 14 bases between.

The chain employs TRBV20-1 and TRBJ1-5; 11 positions agree with TRBD1. The ends lost 2 bases at V and 7 bases at J; junction bases unmatched: 7. This CDR3 is 15 amino acids long. CDR1 DFQATT and CDR2 SNEGSKA come from the germline V gene (reference sequence). CDR3 DNA sequence: TGCAGTGCTAGATCCCCGGGACAGGGGGTCCAGCCCCAGCATTTT. Translating it yields CSARSPGQGVQPQHF.

The J gene is TRBJ2-3, the V gene TRBV3-1, with D perhaps matching TRBD1 (6 bases). Trimming left V 3 bases short and J 2 bases short, with 12 bases between. From germline, CDR1 is LGHDT and CDR2 YNNKEL (reference sequence). The CDR3 spans 15 residues. This CDR3 reads CASSHRGKHTDTQYF. The CDR3 DNA is TGTGCCAGCAGCCATAGGGGGAAGCACACAGATACGCAGTATTTT.

The chain combines TRBV20-1 with TRBJ2-3, with 10 bases lining up with TRBD2. V shed 3 bases, J shed 2 bases, and the junction held 5 bases outside the gene matches. The CDR3 covers 15 residues. Germline CDR1 and CDR2: DFQATT and SNEGSKA (reference sequence). CDR3 sequence: CSASKAGGFTDTQYF. The CDR3, as DNA: TGCAGTGCTAGTAAAGCGGGGGGGTTCACAGATACGCAGTATTTT.

The chain has TRBV28 and TRBJ2-7, with D possibly TRBD1 on 5 matching bases. Germline V gives CDR1 MDHEN, CDR2 SYDVKM. V lost 3 bases and J 3 bases, leaving 18 bases between the germline ends. The CDR3 covers 16 residues. CDR3 region: CASSFRQGKLNYEQYF. CDR3 DNA sequence: TGTGCCAGCAGTTTTCGCCAGGGTAAATTAAACTACGAGCAGTACTTC.

This clonotype was recorded at least ten times. This chain uses TRBV29-1 with TRBJ2-3; 7 bases fit TRBD1. V was clipped by 6 bases and J by 6 bases; unmatched bases: 9. CDR3 length: 13 amino acids. CDR1 and CDR2 (germline): SQVTM, ANQGSEA. Here the CDR3 DNA reads TGCAGCGTCACCGGGACAGTGGCCGATACGCAGTATTTT. This translates into CSVTGTVADTQYF.

This chain connects TRBV4-3 to TRBJ2-7; 8 bases fit TRBD1. The CDR3 contains 15 residues. Germline V gene lookup returns CDR1 LGHNA and CDR2 YSLEER. V shed 1 base and J 4 bases; nucleotides not matched to a gene: 6. CDR3 loop: CASSQGTGLGYEQYF. CDR3 DNA sequence: TGCGCCAGCAGCCAAGGGACAGGGTTAGGTTACGAGCAGTACTTC.

This chain joins TRBV5-1 and TRBJ1-2; tentatively, D is TRBD1 (6 bases). The CDR3 contains 14 residues. Germline V gene sequence: CDR1 SGHRS, CDR2 YFSETQ. V lost 4 bases and J 7 bases, leaving 17 bases between the germline ends. As DNA, the CDR3 is TGCGCCAGCAGCCCCACTATAGGGGGACCTGGCTACACCTTC. As protein: CASSPTIGGPGYTF.

A word on this clonotype: A much bigger clone sits one base away, suggesting this may be a read error. This chain joins TRBV3-1 and TRBJ2-1; 8 bases match TRBD1. V trimming: 10 bases; J trimming: 6 bases; junction bases outside the gene matches: 8. Germline CDR1 is LGHDT and CDR2 is YNNKEL (reference sequence). The CDR3 runs 13 residues. The CDR3 region is CANTTGGRNEQFF. CDR3 nucleotide sequence: TGTGCCAATACAACAGGGGGTCGCAATGAGCAGTTCTTC.

The chain carries TRBV6-2 or TRBV6-3 and TRBJ2-3; D is uncertain. V lost 0 bases to trimming and J lost 0 bases, with 10 bases between them. The CDR3 length is 16 residues. CDR1 and CDR2 (germline): MNHEY, SVGEGT. The DNA of the CDR3 is TGTGCCAGCAGTTACTCGCCCCACCGTAGCACAGATACGCAGTATTTT. Its translation: CASSYSPHRSTDTQYF.

The genes are TRBV9 and TRBJ1-2, with D possibly being TRBD1 (6 bases). V dropped 0 bases and J dropped 6 bases, with 9 bases sitting between them. Germline CDR1 SGDLS, CDR2 YYNGEE. The CDR3 has 13 residues. The CDR3 DNA is TGTGCCAGCAGCGTAGGGTCAGGGGATGGCTACACCTTC. Translated: CASSVGSGDGYTF.

This chain joins TRBV9 and TRBJ2-6, with 7 bases fitting TRBD1. Germline V gene data show CDR1 as SGDLS and CDR2 as YYNGEE. J was trimmed by 0 bases and V by 3 bases; bases with no gene match: 6. The length of the CDR3 is 17 residues. This CDR3 reads CASSAGTADSGANVLTF. The CDR3 nucleotides are TGTGCCAGCAGCGCAGGGACAGCCGACTCTGGGGCCAACGTCCTGACTTTC.

This clonotype was observed a handful of times. The chain employs TRBV25-1 and TRBJ1-2, with D perhaps TRBD1 (6 bases). Per germline, CDR1 MGHDK and CDR2 SYGVNS. The CDR3 loop spans 13 amino acids. V was cut by 1 base and J by 5 bases, with 8 bases left in between. Written as DNA, the CDR3 is TGTGCCAGCAGTGAATGGCAGGGGTATGGCTACACCTTC. Translation gives CASSEWQGYGYTF.

The genes are TRBV7-2 and TRBJ2-3, with 9 positions matching TRBD2. Unmatched junction bases numbered 2, after V lost 7 bases and J lost 3 bases. The length of the CDR3 is 13 residues. CDR1 is SGHTA, CDR2 FQGNSA, per germline. The CDR3 here is CASKTSGTDTQYF. The CDR3 nucleotides read TGTGCCAGCAAAACTAGCGGGACAGATACGCAGTATTTT. Complete variable domain (other parts from reference TRBV7-2 and TRBJ2-3): GAGVSQSPSNKVTEKGKDVELRCDPISGHTALYWYRQSLGQGLEFLIYFQGNSAPDKSGLPSDRFSAERTGGSVSTLTIQRTQQEDSAVYLCASKTSGTDTQYFGPGTRLTVL.

J is TRBJ2-1 and V is TRBV13; 10 bases line up with TRBD2. V gave up 3 bases and J gave up 0 bases; unmatched junction bases: 5. CDR3 size: 17 residues. Per the germline V gene, CDR1 is PRHDT and CDR2 is FYEKMQ (reference sequence). In DNA, the CDR3 is TGTGCCAGCAGCTTCGGTAGCGGGGGGAGCTCCTACAATGAGCAGTTCTTC. Its translation is CASSFGSGGSSYNEQFF. Drawing the rest from reference TRBV13 and TRBJ2-1, the complete variable domain is AAGVIQSPRHLIKEKRETATLKCYPIPRHDTVYWYQQGPGQDPQFLISFYEKMQSDKGSIPDRFSAQQFSDYHSELNMSSLELGDSALYFCASSFGSGGSSYNEQFFGPGTRLTVL.

In its sample, this clonotype was seen a few times. The V and J genes are TRBV6-2 or TRBV6-3 and TRBJ2-1; 8 nucleotides agree with TRBD1. After removal of 4 bases from V and 15 bases from J, the junction contained 11 bases not matched to a gene. CDR3 length: 13 amino acids. The germline V gene has CDR1 MNHEY and CDR2 SVGEGT. CDR3 region: CASSWDRHLGLFF. In DNA form, the CDR3 reads TGTGCCAGCAGTTGGGACAGGCATCTGGGTCTGTTCTTC.

This clonotype was observed a handful of times. The J gene is TRBJ1-2, the V gene TRBV14; D is possibly TRBD1 (5 bases). Trimming took 2 bases from V and 4 from J, leaving 8 bases between them. Germline V lookup: CDR1 SGHDN, CDR2 FVKESK. This CDR3 is built from 13 residues. The CDR3 sequence: CASSQWQGYGYTF. In DNA, the CDR3 is TGTGCCAGCAGCCAATGGCAGGGCTATGGCTACACCTTC.

The gene calls are TRBV5-6 and TRBJ1-5, with 10 bases that match TRBD1. The CDR3 extends over 15 amino acids. Germline trimming cut 4 bases from V and 3 bases from J; bases unmatched to any gene: 4. Germline CDR1 is SGHDT and CDR2 is YYEEEE. CDR3 DNA sequence: TGTGCCAGCAGCGAGGGACAGGGGAACAATCAGCCCCAGCATTTT. It yields the protein CASSEGQGNNQPQHF.

The CDR3 sequence: CASSPGGPMPQHF. The CDR3 region has the DNA TGTGCCAGCAGTCCAGGAGGCCCCATGCCCCAGCATTTT. The V and J genes are TRBV7-2 and TRBJ1-5; no clear D. V lost 6 bases, J lost 9 bases, and 15 bases lay in between. Germline CDR1 reads SGHTA; CDR2 reads FQGNSA. The CDR3 consists of 13 residues. The full variable domain, rest sourced from reference TRBV7-2 and TRBJ1-5, is GAGVSQSPSNKVTEKGKDVELRCDPISGHTALYWYRQSLGQGLEFLIYFQGNSAPDKSGLPSDRFSAERTGGSVSTLTIQRTQQEDSAVYLCASSPGGPMPQHFGDGTRLSIL.

The rearrangement links TRBV30 to TRBJ1-6; D call uncertain. There are 13 residues in the CDR3. V was trimmed by 2 bases and J by 11 bases, leaving 13 bases between them. CDR1 is GTSNPN and CDR2 is SVGIG in the germline V gene (reference sequence). CDR3 nucleotide sequence: TGTGCCTGGAGTTTATCTCCTAACACACCCCTCCACTTT. Translated: CAWSLSPNTPLHF.

As to this clonotype: At one of its ends the junction is not consistent with the germline gene, which may arise from a read error. The V gene is TRBV6-5, the J gene TRBJ1-4; TRBD1 might be the D (5 bases). CDR3 size: 17 residues. Per germline, CDR1 MNHEY and CDR2 SVGAGI. CDR3 bases: TGCGCCAGCAGTTACGGGACGGGAGTATTAACTAATGAAAAACTGTTTTTT. This sequence encodes CASSYGTGVLTNEKLFF.

The chain uses TRBV20-1 and TRBJ2-7; 9 bases align to TRBD2. The assigned J gene may be wrong: the sequence end matches TRBJ2-5 better. The CDR3 runs 16 residues. Looked up from germline, CDR1 is DFQATT and CDR2 is SNEGSKA (reference sequence). The CDR3 DNA is TGCAGTGCTAAGGGGATTCAGCGGGGGGCCCAAGAGACCCAGTACTTC. Translation: CSAKGIQRGAQETQYF.

The rearrangement joins TRBV27 to TRBJ2-4, with TRBD2 matching over 16 bases. The last part of the DNA fits TRBJ2-7 better; the J call may be wrong. The CDR3 is made up of 19 amino acids. Germline lookup yields CDR1 MNHEY and CDR2 SMNVEV (reference sequence). The CDR3 coding sequence is TGTGCCAGCAGTTTATCGGGGACTAGCGGGGGGGCCGGTAGTTACGAGCAGTACTTC. It specifies CASSLSGTSGGAGSYEQYF.

The chain recombines TRBV7-3 with TRBJ2-1; D might be TRBD2 (5 bases). Trimming took off 5 bases at V and 6 bases at J, with 17 bases between the two ends. The CDR3 has 15 residues. From germline, CDR1 is SGHTA and CDR2 FQGTGA. DNA of the CDR3: TGTGCCAGCAGCCCTAGCCTAGCAAGTATCAATGAGCAGTTCTTC. This gives the protein CASSPSLASINEQFF. Filled out from reference TRBV7-3 and TRBJ2-1, the complete variable domain reads GAGVSQTPSNKVTEKGKYVELRCDPISGHTALYWYRQSLGQGPEFLIYFQGTGAADDSGLPNDRFFAVRPEGSVSTLKIQRTERGDSAVYLCASSPSLASINEQFFGPGTRLTVL.